This TCR beta chain derives from a study of human T cells and chemical hapten exposure. MiXCR was run by TCRdb on the RACE reads, yielding one entry per CDR3 protein. This sample carries tens of thousands of distinct CDR3 sequences, less than 8.5% of them seen once, and the ten largest clones take 1% to 1.5%. The time point is: patch test 2, 6 weeks after DPC sensitization. As for treatment: therapeutic diphenylcyclopropenone sensitization with weekly scalp DPC. Study observations and caveats: Counts of expanded TCRs (at PT1) showed a positive correlation with patch test score.

This clonotype was observed at least ten times. The antigen is undetermined. CDR3 length: 16 residues. The V and J ends lost 4 bases and 3 bases, in that order; junction bases with no gene match: 8. Germline V gene sequence: CDR1 KGHSH, CDR2 LQKENI. The gene calls are TRBV18 and TRBJ1-5; the match to TRBD1 covers 8 bases. The clonotype comes from a young woman with alopecia areata. Some clones in this sample may be carry-over from other donors' samples. The sequencing here drew on whole blood, taken in connection with sensitization to the hapten diphenylcyclopropenone (DPC). CDR3: CASSLGQGALNQPQHF. As DNA, the CDR3 is TGTGCCAGCTCACTTGGACAGGGAGCCCTCAATCAGCCCCAGCATTTT.